This record concerns one TCR beta chain sequence. The antigen is undetermined. This sample stems from a study of cytomegalovirus exposure and HLA in healthy donors. Notes on the study in general: Sequencing depth across donors, presence/absence analyses assumed, was roughly uniform.

With 60 Vbeta and 13 Jbeta primers, the PCR was carried out. Profiled with immunoSEQ multiplex PCR; TCRdb holds only in-frame clones, not every one. The sample consists of 150,000 to 200,000 clones, around 65% of them appearing once. Germline CDR1 SGHRS, CDR2 YFSETQ. The CDR3 is 13 amino acids. V was pared by 4 bases and J by 2 bases, with 10 bases between. The donors comprised healthy bone marrow donors. Donors were nominally healthy when sampled, though unrecorded immune exposures were likely. The clonotype comes from a middle-aged woman in good health and CMV-seropositive. The chain couples TRBV5-1 to TRBJ2-7; D gene ambiguous. Sequencing was done on a sample of PBMCs. The CDR3 nucleotides read TGCGCCAGCAGCCGCGGAATGACCTACGAGCAGTACTTC. It is translated as CASSRGMTYEQYF.